What follows is one T cell receptor beta chain and its context. This sample is part of a study of blood T cell repertoires in COVID-19. Across the study: Samples of COVID-19 (acute and convalescent) were obtained from the United States, Italy and Spain.

V was pared by 1 base and J by 2 bases, with 8 bases of the junction left unmatched. The CDR3 covers 17 residues. The germline V gene encodes CDR1 SGHRS and CDR2 YFSETQ. The authors' processing: Reference gene primer amplification gave nucleated cell count estimates. Assay used: immunoSEQ multiplex PCR; TCRdb lists only in-frame clones, some missing. V, J and clone size were drawn from that table, and D and trimming were deduced from the DNA. The data hold about 120,000 clones, with around 81% observed a single time. V usage is TRBV5-1 and J usage is TRBJ2-7; 11 bases are a match to TRBD1. The specimen was peripheral blood. This sequence originates from an older man with acute or convalescent COVID-19. The CDR3 DNA is TGCGCCAGCAGCTTGAGCCCGGGACAGGGGGGAACCTACGAGCAGTACTTC. It codes for CASSLSPGQGGTYEQYF.